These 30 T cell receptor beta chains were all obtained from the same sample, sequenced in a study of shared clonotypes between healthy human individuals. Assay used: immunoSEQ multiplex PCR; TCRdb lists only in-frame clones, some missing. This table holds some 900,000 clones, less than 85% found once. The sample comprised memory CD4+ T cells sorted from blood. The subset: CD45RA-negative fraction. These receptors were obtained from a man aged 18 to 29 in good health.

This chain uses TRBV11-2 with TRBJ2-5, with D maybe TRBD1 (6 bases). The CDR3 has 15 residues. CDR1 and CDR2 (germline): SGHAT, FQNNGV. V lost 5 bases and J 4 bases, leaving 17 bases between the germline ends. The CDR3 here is CASSHNTDSIETQYF. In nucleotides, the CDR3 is TGTGCCAGCAGCCATAACACGGACAGTATAGAGACCCAGTACTTC.

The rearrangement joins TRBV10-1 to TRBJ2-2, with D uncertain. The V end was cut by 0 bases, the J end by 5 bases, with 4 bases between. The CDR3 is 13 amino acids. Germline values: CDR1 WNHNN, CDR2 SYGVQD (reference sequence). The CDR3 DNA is TGCGCCAGCAGTGAGTCGAGGACCGGGGAGCTGTTTTTT. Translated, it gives CASSESRTGELFF.

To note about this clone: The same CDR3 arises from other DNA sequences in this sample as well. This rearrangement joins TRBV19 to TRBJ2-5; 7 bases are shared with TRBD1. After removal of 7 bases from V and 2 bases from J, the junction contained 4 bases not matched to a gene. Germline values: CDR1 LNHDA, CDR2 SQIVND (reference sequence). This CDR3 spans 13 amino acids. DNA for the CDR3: TGTGCCAGTACCGGGACAGCACAAGAGACCCAGTACTTC. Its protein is CASTGTAQETQYF.

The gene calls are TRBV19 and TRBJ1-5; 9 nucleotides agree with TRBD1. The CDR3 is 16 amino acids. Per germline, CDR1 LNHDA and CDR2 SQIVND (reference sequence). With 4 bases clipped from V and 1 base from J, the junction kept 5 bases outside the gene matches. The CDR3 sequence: CASSTLQGASNQPQHF. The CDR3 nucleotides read TGTGCCAGTAGTACGTTACAGGGGGCGAGCAATCAGCCCCAGCATTTT. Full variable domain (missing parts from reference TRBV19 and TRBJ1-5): DGGITQSPKYLFRKEGQNVTLSCEQNLNHDAMYWYRQDPGQGLRLIYYSQIVNDFQKGDIAEGYSVSREKKESFPLTVTSAQKNPTAFYLCASSTLQGASNQPQHFGDGTRLSIL.

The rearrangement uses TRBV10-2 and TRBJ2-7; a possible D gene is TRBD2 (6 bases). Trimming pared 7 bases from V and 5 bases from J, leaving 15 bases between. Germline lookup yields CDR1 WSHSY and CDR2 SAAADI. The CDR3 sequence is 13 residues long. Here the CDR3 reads CASTLYWGDEQYF. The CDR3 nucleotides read TGCGCCAGCACTCTTTATTGGGGGGACGAGCAGTACTTC.

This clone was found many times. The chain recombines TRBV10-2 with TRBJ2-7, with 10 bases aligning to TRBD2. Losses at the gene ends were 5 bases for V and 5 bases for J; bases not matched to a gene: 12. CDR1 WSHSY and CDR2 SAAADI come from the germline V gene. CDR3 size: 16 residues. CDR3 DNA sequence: TGCGCCAGCAGTCCCACCCTAGCGGGAGTTGGCCACGAGCAGTACTTC. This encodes CASSPTLAGVGHEQYF.

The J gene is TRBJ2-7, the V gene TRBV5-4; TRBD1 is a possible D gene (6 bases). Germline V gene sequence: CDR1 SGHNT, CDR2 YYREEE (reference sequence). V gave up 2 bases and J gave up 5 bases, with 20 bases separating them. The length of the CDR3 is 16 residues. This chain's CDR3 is CASSFGLQGFENEQYF. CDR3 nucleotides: TGTGCCAGCAGCTTTGGGCTGCAGGGGTTCGAAAACGAGCAGTACTTC. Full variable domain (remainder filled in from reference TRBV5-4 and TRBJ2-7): ETGVTQSPTHLIKTRGQQVTLRCSSQSGHNTVSWYQQALGQGPQFIFQYYREEENGRGNFPPRFSGLQFPNYSSELNVNALELDDSALYLCASSFGLQGFENEQYFGPGTRLTVT.

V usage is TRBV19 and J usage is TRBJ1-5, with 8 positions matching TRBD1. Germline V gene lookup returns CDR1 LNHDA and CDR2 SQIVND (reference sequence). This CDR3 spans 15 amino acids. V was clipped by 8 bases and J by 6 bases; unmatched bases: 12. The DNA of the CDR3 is TGTGCCAGTGGCGAGGGACAGGTAGGCGGTCAGCCCCAGCATTTT. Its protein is CASGEGQVGGQPQHF.

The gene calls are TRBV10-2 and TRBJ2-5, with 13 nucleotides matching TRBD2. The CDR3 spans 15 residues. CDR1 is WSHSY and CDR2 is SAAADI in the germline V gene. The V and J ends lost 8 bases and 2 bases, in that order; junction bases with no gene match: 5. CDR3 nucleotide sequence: TGCGCCAGCCGGACTAGCGGGAGAAGGCAAGAGACCCAGTACTTC. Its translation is CASRTSGRRQETQYF.

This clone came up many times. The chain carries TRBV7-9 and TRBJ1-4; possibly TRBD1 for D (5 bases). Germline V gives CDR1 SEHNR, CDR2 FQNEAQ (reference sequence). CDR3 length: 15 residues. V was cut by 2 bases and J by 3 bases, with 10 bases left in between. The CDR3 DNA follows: TGTGCCAGCAGCTTAAGTACAGGCTCTAATGAAAAACTGTTTTTT. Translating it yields CASSLSTGSNEKLFF.

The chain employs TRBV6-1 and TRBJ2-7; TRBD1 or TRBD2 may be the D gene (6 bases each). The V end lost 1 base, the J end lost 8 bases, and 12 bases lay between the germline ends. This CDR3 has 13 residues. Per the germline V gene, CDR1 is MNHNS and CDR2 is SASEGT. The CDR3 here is CASSEVQGGKQYF. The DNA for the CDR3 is TGTGCCAGCAGTGAAGTACAGGGAGGAAAGCAGTACTTC.

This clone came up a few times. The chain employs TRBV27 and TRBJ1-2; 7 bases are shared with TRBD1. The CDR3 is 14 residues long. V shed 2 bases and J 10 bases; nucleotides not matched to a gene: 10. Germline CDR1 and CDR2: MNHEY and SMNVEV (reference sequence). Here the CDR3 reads CASSLKGGPLDYTF. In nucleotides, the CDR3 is TGTGCCAGCAGTTTAAAAGGGGGCCCTTTGGACTACACCTTC.

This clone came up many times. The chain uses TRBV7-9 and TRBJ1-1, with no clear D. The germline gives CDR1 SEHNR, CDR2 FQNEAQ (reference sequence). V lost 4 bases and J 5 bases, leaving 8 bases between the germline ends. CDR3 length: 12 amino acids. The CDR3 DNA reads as TGTGCCAGCAGCTACGGACCAACTGAAGCTTTCTTT. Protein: CASSYGPTEAFF.

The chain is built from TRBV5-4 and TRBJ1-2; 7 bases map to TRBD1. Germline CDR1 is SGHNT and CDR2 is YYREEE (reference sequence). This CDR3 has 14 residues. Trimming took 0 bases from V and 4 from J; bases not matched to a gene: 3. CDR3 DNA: TGTGCCAGCAGCTTGGCGGGACAGCCCTATGGCTACACCTTC. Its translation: CASSLAGQPYGYTF.

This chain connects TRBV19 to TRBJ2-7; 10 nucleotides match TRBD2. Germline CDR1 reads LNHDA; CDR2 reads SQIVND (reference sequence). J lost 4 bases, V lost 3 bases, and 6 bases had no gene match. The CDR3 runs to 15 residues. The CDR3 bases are TGTGCCAGTAGTATCGCAGCGGGGGGGACGTACGAGCAGTACTTC. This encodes CASSIAAGGTYEQYF.

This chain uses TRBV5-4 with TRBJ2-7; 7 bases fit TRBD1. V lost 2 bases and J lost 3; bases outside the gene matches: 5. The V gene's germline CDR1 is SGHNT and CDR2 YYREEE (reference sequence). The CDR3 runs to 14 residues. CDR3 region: CASSLRTGNYEQYF. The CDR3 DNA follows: TGTGCCAGCAGCTTAAGGACAGGAAACTACGAGCAGTACTTC.

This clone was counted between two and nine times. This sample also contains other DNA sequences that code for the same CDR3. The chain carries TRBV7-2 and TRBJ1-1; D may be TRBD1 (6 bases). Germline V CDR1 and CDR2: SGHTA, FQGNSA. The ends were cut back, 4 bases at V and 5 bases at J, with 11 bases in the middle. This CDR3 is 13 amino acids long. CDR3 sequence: CASSSQGGTEAFF. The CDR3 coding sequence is TGTGCCAGCAGCTCGCAAGGGGGAACTGAAGCTTTCTTT.

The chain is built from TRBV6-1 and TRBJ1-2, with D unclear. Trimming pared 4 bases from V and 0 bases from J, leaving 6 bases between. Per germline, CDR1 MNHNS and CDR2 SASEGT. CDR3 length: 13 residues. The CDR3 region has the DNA TGTGCCAGCAGTGCCGTTCCTAACTATGGCTACACCTTC. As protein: CASSAVPNYGYTF.

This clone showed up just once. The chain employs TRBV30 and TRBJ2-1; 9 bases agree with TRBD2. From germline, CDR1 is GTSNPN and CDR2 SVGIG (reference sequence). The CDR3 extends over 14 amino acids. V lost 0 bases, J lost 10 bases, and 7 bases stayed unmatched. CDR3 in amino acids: CAWSVSLAGQEQFF. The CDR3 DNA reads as TGTGCCTGGAGTGTATCCCTAGCGGGGCAAGAGCAGTTCTTC.

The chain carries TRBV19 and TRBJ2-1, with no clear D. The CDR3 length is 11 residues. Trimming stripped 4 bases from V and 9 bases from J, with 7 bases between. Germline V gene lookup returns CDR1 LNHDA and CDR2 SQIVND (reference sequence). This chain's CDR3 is CASSNYGEQFF. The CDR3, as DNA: TGTGCCAGTAGTAATTACGGTGAGCAGTTCTTC.

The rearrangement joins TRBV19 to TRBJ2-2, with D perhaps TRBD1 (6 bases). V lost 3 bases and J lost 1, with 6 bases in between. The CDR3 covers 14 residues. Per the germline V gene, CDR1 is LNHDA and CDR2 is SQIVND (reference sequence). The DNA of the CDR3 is TGTGCCAGTAGTATGGGACAGAACACCGGGGAGCTGTTTTTT. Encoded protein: CASSMGQNTGELFF.

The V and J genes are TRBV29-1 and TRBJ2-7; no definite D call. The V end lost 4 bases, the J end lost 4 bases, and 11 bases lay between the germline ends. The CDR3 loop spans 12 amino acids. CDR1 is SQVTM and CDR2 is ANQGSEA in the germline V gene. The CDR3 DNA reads TGCAGCGTTGCCCTTGGGATGTACGAGCAGTACTTC. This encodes CSVALGMYEQYF.

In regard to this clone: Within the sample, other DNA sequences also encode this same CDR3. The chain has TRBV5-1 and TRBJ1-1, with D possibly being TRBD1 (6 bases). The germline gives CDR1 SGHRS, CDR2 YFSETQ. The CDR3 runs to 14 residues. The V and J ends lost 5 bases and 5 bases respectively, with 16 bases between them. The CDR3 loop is CASSLLQGSTEAFF. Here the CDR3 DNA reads TGCGCCAGCAGTTTACTACAGGGATCAACTGAAGCTTTCTTT.

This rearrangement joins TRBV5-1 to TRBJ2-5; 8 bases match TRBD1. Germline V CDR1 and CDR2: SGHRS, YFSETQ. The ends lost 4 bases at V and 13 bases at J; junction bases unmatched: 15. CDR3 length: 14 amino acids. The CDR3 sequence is CASSPRQGSDTGYF. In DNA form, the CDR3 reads TGCGCCAGCAGCCCAAGACAGGGGTCGGATACAGGGTACTTC.

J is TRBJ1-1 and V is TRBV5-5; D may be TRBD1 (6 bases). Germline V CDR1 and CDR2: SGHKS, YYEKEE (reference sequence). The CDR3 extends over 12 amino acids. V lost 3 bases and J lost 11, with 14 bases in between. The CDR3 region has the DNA TGTGCCAGCAGCTCCCGACAGGCGGGCGCTTTCTTT. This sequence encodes CASSSRQAGAFF.

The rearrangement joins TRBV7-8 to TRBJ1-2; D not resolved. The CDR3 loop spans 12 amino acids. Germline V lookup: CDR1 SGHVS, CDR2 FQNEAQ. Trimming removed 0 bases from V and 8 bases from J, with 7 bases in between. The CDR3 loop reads CASSLASGGYTF. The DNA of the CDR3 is TGTGCCAGCAGCTTAGCTAGTGGAGGCTACACCTTC.

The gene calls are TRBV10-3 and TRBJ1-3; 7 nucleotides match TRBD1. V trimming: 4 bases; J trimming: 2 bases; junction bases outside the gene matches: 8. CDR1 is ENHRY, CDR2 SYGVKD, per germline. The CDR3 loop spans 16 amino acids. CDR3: CAISAHSGGAGNTIYF. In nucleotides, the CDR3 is TGTGCCATCAGTGCCCACTCAGGGGGGGCTGGAAACACCATATATTTT.

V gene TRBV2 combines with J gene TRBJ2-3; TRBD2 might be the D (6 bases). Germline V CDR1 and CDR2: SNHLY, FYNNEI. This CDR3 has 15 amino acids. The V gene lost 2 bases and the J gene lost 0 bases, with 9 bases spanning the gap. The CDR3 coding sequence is TGTGCCAGCAGTGAACGGCGGGGAAGCACAGATACGCAGTATTTT. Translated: CASSERRGSTDTQYF.

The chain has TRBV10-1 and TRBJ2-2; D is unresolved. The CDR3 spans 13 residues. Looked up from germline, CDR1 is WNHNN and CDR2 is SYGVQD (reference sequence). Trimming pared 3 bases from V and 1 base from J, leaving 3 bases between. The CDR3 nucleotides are TGCGCCAGCAGTGATAAGAACACCGGGGAGCTGTTTTTT. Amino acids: CASSDKNTGELFF.

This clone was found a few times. The CDR3 reads CASSQGSKTAWGETQYF. In DNA, the CDR3 is TGCGCCAGCAGCCAAGGATCAAAGACAGCCTGGGGTGAGACCCAGTACTTC. The chain has TRBV4-3 and TRBJ2-5; weak D call: TRBD1 (5 bases). This CDR3 is built from 17 residues. CDR1 and CDR2 (germline): LGHNA, YSLEER. V gave up 1 base and J gave up 5 bases, with 20 bases separating them.